This TCR beta chain was sequenced for a study of cytomegalovirus exposure and HLA in healthy donors. The overall study: Both the 120 validation repertoires and the 600 to 700 first-cohort repertoires used the same platform, as reported by a later analysis.

Assay used: immunoSEQ multiplex PCR; TCRdb lists only in-frame clones, some missing. The sample shows tens of thousands of clones, roughly 83% of them seen only once. The V gene lost 8 bases and the J gene lost 3 bases, with 17 bases spanning the gap. CDR3 length: 15 residues. Germline V gene sequence: CDR1 MDHEN, CDR2 SYDVKM. Study outcomes and limitations: In vitro confirmation showed three CMV-associated chains to be CMV antigen specific. Subsequent analysis showed first-cohort TCR clusters tending to co-occur in about 110 validation repertoires. Some TCR beta chains (roughly 160 of them) were listed as cytomegalovirus-associated.

As regards this clone: Its antigen remains unidentified.

V gene TRBV28 combines with J gene TRBJ1-5, with D maybe TRBD1 (6 bases). Sequenced sample: PBMCs. This TCR was sampled from a woman aged 18-30 years in good health and CMV-seropositive. CDR3 DNA sequence: TGTGCCAGCTCAGGGGCAGGGAGGGACAATCAGCCCCAGCATTTT. Protein sequence: CASSGAGRDNQPQHF.